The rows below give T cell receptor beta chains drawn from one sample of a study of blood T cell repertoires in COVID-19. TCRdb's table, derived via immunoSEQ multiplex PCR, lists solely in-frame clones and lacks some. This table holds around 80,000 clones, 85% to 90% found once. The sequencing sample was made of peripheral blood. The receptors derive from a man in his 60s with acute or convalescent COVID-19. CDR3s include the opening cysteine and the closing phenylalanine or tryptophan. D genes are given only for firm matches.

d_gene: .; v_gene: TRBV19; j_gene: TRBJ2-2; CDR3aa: CASSILGSANTGELFF; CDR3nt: TGTGCCAGTAGTATCCTCGGGAGTGCGAACACCGGGGAGCTGTTTTTT
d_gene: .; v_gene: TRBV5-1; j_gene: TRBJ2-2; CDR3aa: CASSPRQGAGSGELFF; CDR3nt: TGCGCCAGCAGCCCTAGACAAGGGGCTGGCAGCGGGGAGCTGTTTTTT
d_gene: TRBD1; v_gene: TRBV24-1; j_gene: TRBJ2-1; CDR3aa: CATSERDRGYNEQFF; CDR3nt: TGTGCCACCAGTGAGCGGGACAGGGGTTACAATGAGCAGTTCTTC
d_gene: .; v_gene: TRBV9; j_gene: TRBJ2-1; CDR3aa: CASSVGPLSSYNEQFF; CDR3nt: TGTGCCAGCAGCGTAGGTCCCCTTAGCTCCTACAATGAGCAGTTCTTC
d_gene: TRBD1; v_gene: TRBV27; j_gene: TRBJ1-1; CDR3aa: CASSFADRGYTEAFF; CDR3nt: TGTGCCAGCAGTTTCGCTGACAGGGGGTACACTGAAGCTTTCTTT
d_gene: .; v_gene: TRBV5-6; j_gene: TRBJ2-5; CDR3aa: CASSWAGGGETQYF; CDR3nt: TGTGCCAGCAGCTGGGCAGGGGGAGGAGAGACCCAGTACTTC
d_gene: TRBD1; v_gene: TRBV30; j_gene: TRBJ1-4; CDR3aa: CAWSVAGQGDEKLFF; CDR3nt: TGTGCCTGGAGTGTTGCGGGACAGGGAGATGAAAAACTGTTTTTT
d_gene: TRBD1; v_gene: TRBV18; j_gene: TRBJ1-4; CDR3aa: CASSPTGDNEKLFF; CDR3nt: TGTGCCAGCTCACCCACAGGGGATAATGAAAAACTGTTTTTT
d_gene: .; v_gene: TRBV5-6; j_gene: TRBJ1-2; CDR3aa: CASSPGGRQTSYGYTF; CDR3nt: TGTGCCAGCAGCCCCGGAGGCCGGCAGACTTCCTATGGCTACACCTTC
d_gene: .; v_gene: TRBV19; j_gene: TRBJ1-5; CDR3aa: CASSIASGANQPQHF; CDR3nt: TGTGCCAGTAGTATAGCTTCAGGGGCCAATCAGCCCCAGCATTTT
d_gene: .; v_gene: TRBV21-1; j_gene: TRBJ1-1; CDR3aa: CASSPTGTVMNTEAFF; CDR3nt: TGTGCCAGCAGCCCCACCGGGACAGTCATGAACACTGAAGCTTTCTTT
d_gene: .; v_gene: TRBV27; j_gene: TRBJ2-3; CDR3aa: CASRPGGTDTQYF; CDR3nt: TGTGCCAGCAGACCAGGGGGCACAGATACGCAGTATTTT
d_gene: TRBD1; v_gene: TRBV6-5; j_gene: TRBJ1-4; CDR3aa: CASGRQGAGEKLFF; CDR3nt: TGTGCCAGCGGCCGACAGGGGGCGGGCGAAAAACTGTTTTTT
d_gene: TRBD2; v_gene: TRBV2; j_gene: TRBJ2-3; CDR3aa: CASSDTSGRGKDTQYF; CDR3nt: TGTGCCAGCAGTGATACTAGCGGGAGGGGTAAAGATACGCAGTATTTT
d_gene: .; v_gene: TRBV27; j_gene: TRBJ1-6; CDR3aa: CASSFGQLTPLHF; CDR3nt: TGTGCCAGCAGTTTCGGACAGCTGACACCCCTCCACTTT
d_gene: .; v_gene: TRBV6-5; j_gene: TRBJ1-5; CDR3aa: CASSYSGGNQPQHF; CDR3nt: TGTGCCAGCAGTTACTCGGGGGGGAATCAGCCCCAGCATTTT
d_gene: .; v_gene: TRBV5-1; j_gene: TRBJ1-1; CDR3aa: CASSLDSYTEAFF; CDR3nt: TGCGCCAGCAGCTTGGACAGCTACACTGAAGCTTTCTTT
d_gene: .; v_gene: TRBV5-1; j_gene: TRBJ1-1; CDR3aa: CASSRTGNGAEAFF; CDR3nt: TGCGCCAGCAGCCGCACAGGGAATGGGGCTGAAGCTTTCTTT
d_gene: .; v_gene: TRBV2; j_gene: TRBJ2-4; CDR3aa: CATRGAKNIQYF; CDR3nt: TGTGCCACCCGGGGAGCCAAAAACATTCAGTACTTC
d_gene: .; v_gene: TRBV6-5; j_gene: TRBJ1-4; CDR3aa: CASSYAFDNEKLFF; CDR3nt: TGTGCCAGCAGTTACGCGTTTGATAATGAAAAACTGTTTTTT
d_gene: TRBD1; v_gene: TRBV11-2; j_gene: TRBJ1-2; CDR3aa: CASSQDRFPGYTF; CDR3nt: TGTGCCAGCAGCCAGGACAGGTTTCCTGGCTACACCTTC
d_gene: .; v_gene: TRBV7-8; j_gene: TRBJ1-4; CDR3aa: CASSPPSGGVQEKLFF; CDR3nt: TGTGCCAGCAGCCCCCCCTCCGGGGGGGTGCAGGAAAAACTGTTTTTT